The sequence of this TCR beta chain was determined in a study of identical twins. This clonotype was seen a handful of times. Antigen: not known. MiXCR, applied by TCRdb to the 5' RACE reads, yields one record per CDR3 protein. The repertoire holds 500,000 or so distinct CDR3 sequences, with roughly a fifth as singletons. The CDR3 extends over 11 amino acids. Germline V gene lookup returns CDR1 MNHEY and CDR2 SVGEGT. The V end was cut by 11 bases, the J end by 5 bases, with 12 bases between. Study findings and constraints: Beta out-of-frame sequences showed weaker excess twin sharing.

These records were also assigned to another study, of T cells expressing NK-cell markers.

The receptor was derived from a woman under 30 in good health. The sample consisted of CD4+ T cells sorted from blood. The gene calls are TRBV6-2 or TRBV6-3 and TRBJ1-1, with D perhaps matching TRBD1 (5 bases). CDR3: CAVGGWTEAFF. CDR3 DNA: TGTGCCGTCGGGGGGTGGACTGAAGCTTTCTTT.